In its sample, the clone carrying this T cell receptor (beta chain) was seen a few times. This sample is drawn from a study of CD8+CD57+ T cells in acquired aplastic anemia. TCR beta VDJ and CDR3 profiling used genomic DNA as template. A single record per CDR3 protein comes from TCRdb applying MiXCR to the reads. There are about 220,000 distinct CDR3 sequences in the sample; 30% to 40% occur only once, and 0.9% to 1.2% lies in the top ten. The CDR3 length is 13 residues. In germline, CDR1 is SNHLY, CDR2 FYNNEI. The V gene lost 6 bases and the J gene lost 11 bases, with 18 bases spanning the gap. The genes are TRBV2 and TRBJ2-3; D unclear. The TCR originated in a human donor in good health, serving as a control. Sequencing input: sorted CD4+, CD8+, or CD8+CD57+ T cells (not recorded which) from PBMCs. CDR3 in DNA: TGTGCCAGCAGCCTCGCGATAAGGTATGAGCAGTATTTT. This gives the protein CASSLAIRYEQYF.